The present entry profiles one TCR beta chain with its context. What it binds is not known. Deletions cut 1 base from V and 11 bases from J, with 17 bases between. The CDR3 is made up of 14 amino acids. CDR1 is SSHAT and CDR2 is FNYEAQ in the germline V gene (reference sequence). This specimen comes from a study of blood T cells in healthy people across ages. As for the study in general: About one barcoded beta molecule was captured per two T cells (by template switching). General observations from the study: Greater diversity and more naive CD4+ cells were seen in long-lived donors than in aged donors.

Next came a second PCR, run for about 6 to 11 cycles, which used a sample-barcoded 5' primer along with a J-beta primer mix. Each CDR3 protein gets one entry after TCRdb re-called the 5' RACE reads with MiXCR. The table shows just over 800,000 distinct CDR3 sequences, with roughly 60% occurring only once. The sample consisted of blood. The rearrangement joins TRBV7-7 to TRBJ2-5; D possibly matches TRBD1 or TRBD2 (5 bases each). The sequence derives from a man aged 25 to 45 in good health. Here the CDR3 DNA reads TGTGCCAGCAGCTTAGGGGGGTCTTCTAGGGAGCAGTACTTC. Protein sequence: CASSLGGSSREQYF. The full variable domain, in which reference TRBV7-7 and TRBJ2-5 provide the parts outside the CDR3, is GAGVSQSPRYKVTKRGQDVTLRCDPISSHATLYWYQQALGQGPEFLTYFNYEAQPDKSGLPSDRFSAERPEGSISTLTIQRTEQRDSAMYRCASSLGGSSREQYFGPGTRLLVL.